Shown below are 27 T cell receptor beta chains from a single sample sequenced in a study of beta chain features in type 1 diabetes. Study-wide points: In all four CD4+ subsets, TCRB CDR3 length was significantly, moderately reduced in type 1 diabetes.

Their cognate antigens are unknown. The authors reverse transcribed all of the isolated RNA, so sequencing captured expressed TCRB transcripts. Clones were read by immunoSEQ multiplex PCR, and TCRdb kept only the in-frame ones, dropping some. The repertoire holds roughly 150,000 clones, with about 8.3% as singletons. Sequencing was done on a sample of central memory CD4+ T cells from blood. These receptors all come from a young woman with type 1 diabetes.

This clone was seen ten or more times. This chain uses TRBV21-1 with TRBJ2-6; TRBD1 is the table's D call, not checked against the DNA. TRBV21-1 is marked as a pseudogene. The CDR3 runs 15 residues. The CDR3 spells CASSTYSPGANVLTF. For the CDR3, the DNA is TGTGCCAGCAGCACCTACAGTCCTGGGGCCAACGTCCTGACTTTC.

This clone has more than one count but fewer than ten. The chain carries TRBV9 and TRBJ2-5, with D possibly matching TRBD2 (5 bases). Trimming left V 0 bases short and J 3 bases short, with 12 bases between. Germline lookup yields CDR1 SGDLS and CDR2 YYNGEE. The CDR3 length is 15 residues. CDR3 nucleotides: TGTGCCAGCAGCGTAGACCAGAGGGCAGAAGAGACCCAGTACTTC. This encodes CASSVDQRAEETQYF.

The genes are TRBV7-2 and TRBJ2-1, with D possibly TRBD1 on 5 matching bases. The V end lost 0 bases, the J end lost 8 bases, and 8 bases lay between the germline ends. The CDR3 runs to 13 residues. The V gene's germline CDR1 is SGHTA and CDR2 FQGNSA. The CDR3 nucleotides are TGTGCCAGCAGCTTAGCCAGGGAAGATGAGCAGTTCTTC. As protein: CASSLAREDEQFF. Full variable domain (outside the CDR3, taken from reference TRBV7-2 and TRBJ2-1): GAGVSQSPSNKVTEKGKDVELRCDPISGHTALYWYRQSLGQGLEFLIYFQGNSAPDKSGLPSDRFSAERTGGSVSTLTIQRTQQEDSAVYLCASSLAREDEQFFGPGTRLTVL.

This clone was recorded at least ten times. The chain has TRBV5-6 and TRBJ1-1; D is unclear. There are 12 residues in the CDR3. V lost 4 bases to trimming and J lost 5 bases, with 9 bases between them. Germline CDR1 SGHDT, CDR2 YYEEEE. In DNA form, the CDR3 reads TGTGCCAGCAGCGTACAGCTTACTGAAGCTTTCTTT. It specifies CASSVQLTEAFF.

This clone showed up many times. DNA of the CDR3: TGTGCCAGCAGCTTAATTCGGGATGAGCAGTTCTTC. Protein product: CASSLIRDEQFF. The rearrangement links TRBV7-2 to TRBJ2-1; D remains ambiguous. Trimming took 2 bases from V and 8 from J, leaving 7 bases between them. Germline loops: CDR1 SGHTA, CDR2 FQGNSA. The CDR3 runs 12 residues.

A few counts support this clone. The chain links TRBV12-5 to TRBJ1-6; 8 nucleotides match TRBD1. The CDR3 totals 15 residues. The germline V gene encodes CDR1 LGHNT and CDR2 FRNRAP. V was pared by 3 bases and J by 9 bases, with 7 bases of the junction left unmatched. CDR3 bases: TGTGCTAGTGGTTTAGGGACAGGAACGGTTTCACCCCTCCACTTT. The encoded protein is CASGLGTGTVSPLHF.

This clone was detected only a few times. The V and J genes are TRBV5-1 and TRBJ2-1; TRBD1 agrees at 9 bases. There are 15 residues in the CDR3. With V trimmed by 0 bases and J by 7 bases, 5 bases remained unmatched. Germline V gene sequence: CDR1 SGHRS, CDR2 YFSETQ. This chain's CDR3 is CASSLGQGVGNEQFF. CDR3 DNA sequence: TGCGCCAGCAGCTTGGGACAGGGGGTAGGTAATGAGCAGTTCTTC. Looking up the rest from reference TRBV5-1 and TRBJ2-1 gives the full variable domain: KAGVTQTPRYLIKTRGQQVTLSCSPISGHRSVSWYQQTPGQGLQFLFEYFSETQRNKGNFPGRFSGRQFSNSRSEMNVSTLELGDSALYLCASSLGQGVGNEQFFGPGTRLTVL.

The rearrangement links TRBV19 to TRBJ1-5, with D hard to call. V was cut by 5 bases and J by 0 bases, with 14 bases left in between. Germline CDR1 and CDR2: LNHDA and SQIVND (reference sequence). CDR3 length: 16 amino acids. As DNA, the CDR3 is TGTGCCAGTAGTTCCCTCCCCGGTCTTAGCAATCAGCCCCAGCATTTT. Residues: CASSSLPGLSNQPQHF.

The chain couples TRBV7-2 to TRBJ2-7; 8 positions agree with TRBD2. Germline lookup yields CDR1 SGHTA and CDR2 FQGNSA. The CDR3 runs 12 residues. The V and J ends lost 8 bases and 6 bases, in that order; junction bases with no gene match: 6. The DNA of the CDR3 is TGTGCCAGCCGGGGGGGGTCGGGCGAGCAGTACTTC. Translating gives CASRGGSGEQYF.

This clone was seen only a few times. The V call is TRBV15, the J call TRBJ1-5; possibly TRBD1 for D (6 bases). The CDR3 is 13 residues long. Looked up from germline, CDR1 is LNHNV and CDR2 is YYDKDF (reference sequence). Trimming left V 9 bases short and J 4 bases short, with 13 bases between. In nucleotides, the CDR3 is TGTGCCACTCACCGGGACAAGAATCAGCCCCAGCATTTT. Translated: CATHRDKNQPQHF.

This clone was counted a few times. V is TRBV21-1 and J is TRBJ1-5; the listed D gene, TRBD1, was not tested against the DNA. TRBV21-1 is termed a pseudogene. The CDR3 is made up of 15 amino acids. CDR3: CASSKAQGSNQPQHF. In nucleotides, the CDR3 is TGTGCCAGCAGCAAAGCCCAGGGTAGCAATCAGCCCCAGCATTTT.

The V gene is TRBV7-8, the J gene TRBJ2-7, with a possible D match to TRBD2 (6 bases). Trimming cost V 5 bases and J 9 bases, with 20 bases left between them. The CDR3 spans 14 residues. Per germline, CDR1 SGHVS and CDR2 FQNEAQ. CDR3 in DNA: TGTGCCAGCAGCGCCGGCGGTCCCAAGGAGGGGCAGTACTTC. This encodes CASSAGGPKEGQYF.

This clone was detected only a few times. This chain connects TRBV30 to TRBJ1-1, with unresolved D. Trimming took 3 bases from V and 9 from J, leaving 17 bases between them. This CDR3 contains 13 residues. Germline assignment: CDR1 GTSNPN and CDR2 SVGIG (reference sequence). The CDR3 DNA reads as TGTGCCTGGAGCCGGGCCGGGGAGCTGAAAGCTTTCTTT. It translates to CAWSRAGELKAFF.

This clone was recorded a few times. The chain is built from TRBV7-2 and TRBJ2-7; D may be TRBD2 (5 bases). CDR1 and CDR2 (germline): SGHTA, FQGNSA. The CDR3 loop spans 12 amino acids. V dropped 6 bases and J dropped 2 bases, with 8 bases sitting between them. The chain's CDR3 is CASSSGAYEQYF. CDR3 DNA sequence: TGTGCCAGCAGTTCCGGGGCCTACGAGCAGTACTTC.

The V and J genes are TRBV20-1 and TRBJ2-1; no reliable D call. CDR1 DFQATT and CDR2 SNEGSKA come from the germline V gene (reference sequence). V gave up 6 bases and J gave up 6 bases, with 9 bases separating them. This CDR3 is 11 amino acids long. CDR3 loop: CSAEVINEQFF. CDR3 sequence (DNA): TGCAGTGCCGAGGTAATCAATGAGCAGTTCTTC.

J is TRBJ2-1 and V is TRBV4-2; 10 nucleotides align to TRBD2. The V segment lost 1 base and the J segment 7 bases; nucleotides outside the gene matches: 10. The CDR3 is 17 amino acids. The germline CDR1 and CDR2 sequences are LGHNA and YNFKEQ. CDR3 DNA: TGTGCCAGCAGCCAAGTGGTTCTAGCGGGAGAGGGTAATGAGCAGTTCTTC. Translation: CASSQVVLAGEGNEQFF.

The V gene is TRBV2, the J gene TRBJ2-5; possible D gene TRBD2, 5 bases. The CDR3 has 13 residues. Looked up from germline, CDR1 is SNHLY and CDR2 is FYNNEI. The ends were cut back, 7 bases at V and 2 bases at J, with 11 bases in the middle. The CDR3 sequence is CASIGVGQETQYF. The CDR3 coding sequence is TGTGCCAGCATCGGGGTAGGGCAAGAGACCCAGTACTTC.

This clone showed up just a few times. V is TRBV20-1 and J is TRBJ1-1, with a tentative D call TRBD1 (5 bases). V was cut by 5 bases and J by 8 bases, with 9 bases left in between. Germline V gene data show CDR1 as DFQATT and CDR2 as SNEGSKA (reference sequence). The CDR3 extends over 10 amino acids. The CDR3 DNA is TGCAGTGCTCCGGACATCGAAGCTTTCTTT. It is translated as CSAPDIEAFF.

There are a few counts of this clone. The V and J genes are TRBV28 and TRBJ2-3; D ambiguous. This CDR3 has 11 residues. CDR1 and CDR2 from the germline V gene are MDHEN and SYDVKM. The ends were cut back, 7 bases at V and 9 bases at J, with 11 bases in the middle. In DNA form, the CDR3 reads TGTGCCAGCACCTACCGCCGCACGCAGTATTTT. It yields the protein CASTYRRTQYF.

This clone has more than one count but fewer than ten. This chain joins TRBV2 and TRBJ2-2, with D perhaps TRBD2 (5 bases). The CDR3 is 15 amino acids. V was shortened by 4 bases and J by 7 bases, with 16 bases between the two germline ends. Germline-derived CDR1 and CDR2 are SNHLY and FYNNEI. The CDR3 sequence is CASSGWLPAGGELFF. The CDR3 nucleotides are TGTGCCAGCAGTGGTTGGCTTCCCGCGGGCGGGGAGCTGTTTTTT.

The V and J genes are TRBV28 and TRBJ1-2; 7 bases map to TRBD1. Germline values: CDR1 MDHEN, CDR2 SYDVKM. V trimming: 4 bases; J trimming: 2 bases; junction bases outside the gene matches: 10. CDR3 length equals 16 residues. The CDR3 is CASSWDRWMGNYGYTF. The CDR3 DNA reads as TGTGCCAGCAGTTGGGACAGATGGATGGGGAACTATGGCTACACCTTC.

The sample holds a few counts of this clone. V usage is TRBV5-1 and J usage is TRBJ2-7, with TRBD2 identical over 9 bases. This CDR3 is built from 17 residues. Trimming took 0 bases from V and 3 from J; bases not matched to a gene: 10. CDR1 and CDR2 from the germline V gene are SGHRS and YFSETQ. The CDR3 DNA is TGCGCCAGCAGCTTGGCCACCTGGACTAGCGTGTACTACGAGCAGTACTTC. Translation gives CASSLATWTSVYYEQYF.

This clone was seen ten or more times. This chain connects TRBV29-1 to TRBJ2-7; D is possibly TRBD1 (5 bases). The CDR3 has 12 amino acids. Trimming removed 1 base from V and 5 bases from J, with 9 bases in between. Germline CDR1 reads SQVTM; CDR2 reads ANQGSEA. CDR3 region: CSVEVVGDEQYF. The CDR3 DNA follows: TGCAGCGTTGAAGTGGTAGGGGACGAGCAGTACTTC.

This clone has more than one count but fewer than ten. CDR3 bases: TGTGCCAGCAGCCAAGATCCGGGACTCAACTACAATGAGCAGTTCTTC. This translates into CASSQDPGLNYNEQFF. This chain uses TRBV4-2 with TRBJ2-1, with D maybe TRBD2 (6 bases). V gave up 0 bases and J gave up 3 bases, with 12 bases separating them. CDR1 is LGHNA, CDR2 YNFKEQ, per germline. The CDR3 totals 16 residues.

This clone has a handful of counts. V and J are TRBV9 and TRBJ1-2; 9 nucleotides agree with TRBD1. The length of the CDR3 is 14 residues. Trimming cost V 4 bases and J 7 bases; bases outside gene matches: 8. In germline, CDR1 is SGDLS, CDR2 YYNGEE. CDR3 in DNA: TGTGCCAGCAGCTCCTTGGGACAGGGAAGTGGCTACACCTTC. Amino acid sequence: CASSSLGQGSGYTF.

The V and J genes are TRBV4-2 and TRBJ2-3, with a possible D match to TRBD2 (6 bases). From germline, CDR1 is LGHNA and CDR2 YNFKEQ. V lost 0 bases to trimming and J lost 1 base, with 14 bases between them. The CDR3 totals 17 residues. For the CDR3, the DNA is TGTGCCAGCAGCCAAGAAGGGGCTAGCGCAGGCACAGATACGCAGTATTTT. This sequence encodes CASSQEGASAGTDTQYF.

The sample holds a few counts of this clone. This chain joins TRBV6-1 and TRBJ2-7; D might be TRBD1 (6 bases). The germline V gene encodes CDR1 MNHNS and CDR2 SASEGT. V was pared by 6 bases and J by 5 bases, with 14 bases between. The CDR3 extends over 13 amino acids. CDR3 DNA sequence: TGTGCCAGCAGGGGACACCTGGTGGACGAGCAGTACTTC. The encoded protein is CASRGHLVDEQYF.